These 24 T cell receptor beta chains share one sample of origin, sequenced in a study of T cell repertoires in aging, cancer and after chemotherapy. Amplification of TCR beta used genomic DNA extracted from peripheral blood. Rearranged V-D-J TRB sequences were amplified with a mixed TRB-A/B primer pool. One entry per CDR3 protein results from TCRdb running MiXCR on the multiplex PCR reads. This table holds more than 6,500 distinct CDR3 sequences, roughly 29% found once. The sample was blood. All receptors come from a human donor with a blood cancer. The donor label of this sample is uncertain.

V is TRBV20-1 and J is TRBJ2-2; D possibly matches TRBD1 or TRBD2 (5 bases each). The V end lost 3 bases, the J end lost 0 bases, and 14 bases lay between the germline ends. The CDR3 totals 16 residues. Germline CDR1 and CDR2: DFQATT and SNEGSKA (reference sequence). The DNA of the CDR3 is TGCAGTGCTAGTCCCGCCGAGGGGACGAACACCGGGGAGCTGTTTTTT. Translation: CSASPAEGTNTGELFF.

The chain employs TRBV7-9 and TRBJ1-1; unclear D gene. CDR1 is SEHNR, CDR2 FQNEAQ, per germline (reference sequence). The CDR3 is made up of 13 amino acids. Trimming took 3 bases from V and 1 from J, leaving 6 bases between them. The CDR3 reads CASSFPGNTEAFF. The CDR3, as DNA: TGTGCCAGCAGCTTTCCGGGGAACACTGAAGCTTTCTTT.

This clonotype was picked up a small number of times. V usage is TRBV12-3 or TRBV12-4 and J usage is TRBJ2-5, with 13 bases matching TRBD2. V shed 8 bases, J shed 3 bases, and the junction held 0 bases outside the gene matches. The CDR3 sequence is 13 residues long. For the CDR3, the DNA is TGTGCCAGCGGGACTAGCGGGAAAGAGACCCAGTACTTC. Translation gives CASGTSGKETQYF.

The genes are TRBV19 and TRBJ2-4; the D call may be TRBD1 or TRBD2 (5 bases each). Germline CDR1 is LNHDA and CDR2 is SQIVND (reference sequence). The ends were cut back, 3 bases at V and 9 bases at J, with 15 bases in the middle. This CDR3 contains 14 residues. The CDR3 DNA is TGTGCCAGTAGTATCGGGACCCCCGGCGCCATTCAGTACTTC. It yields the protein CASSIGTPGAIQYF.

This clonotype turned up a few times. This chain connects TRBV12-3 or TRBV12-4 to TRBJ1-1; D may be TRBD1 (6 bases). The V gene lost 5 bases and the J gene lost 9 bases, with 25 bases spanning the gap. This CDR3 has 16 residues. The CDR3: CASSPHLTGGATKAFF. CDR3 nucleotides: TGTGCCAGCAGTCCGCACCTGACGGGGGGCGCGACGAAAGCTTTCTTT.

This clonotype has just a few counts. The J gene is TRBJ2-2, the V gene TRBV29-1; 15 bases are a match to TRBD2. The J segment lost 7 bases and the V segment lost 6 bases, leaving 12 bases of the junction unmatched. Germline V gene sequence: CDR1 SQVTM, CDR2 ANQGSEA. CDR3 size: 17 residues. The CDR3 loop reads CSVRGLAGGHSIGELFF. The CDR3 bases are TGCAGCGTGCGTGGACTAGCGGGGGGGCATAGTATCGGGGAGCTGTTTTTT.

The chain has TRBV6-5 and TRBJ2-2, with D perhaps matching TRBD1 (6 bases). Germline CDR1 and CDR2: MNHEY and SVGAGI. Trimming removed 6 bases at V and 8 bases at J, with 16 bases between. This CDR3 spans 14 amino acids. The CDR3: CASSSTGRIGELFF. CDR3 nucleotide sequence: TGTGCCAGCAGCTCCACAGGGCGAATAGGGGAGCTGTTTTTT.

V gene TRBV7-9 combines with J gene TRBJ1-4, with D possibly being TRBD1 (6 bases). Germline V gene data show CDR1 as SEHNR and CDR2 as FQNEAQ (reference sequence). This CDR3 is 15 amino acids long. V lost 5 bases and J 4 bases, leaving 14 bases between the germline ends. CDR3 amino acids: CASSQEGQLNEKLFF. The CDR3 DNA reads TGTGCCAGCAGCCAAGAAGGACAGCTTAATGAAAAACTGTTTTTT.

This clonotype was counted only a few times. The CDR3 DNA sequence: TGTGCCAGCAGGTACAGCGGGGGGAAAAATGAGCAGTTCTTC. As protein: CASRYSGGKNEQFF. The rearrangement joins TRBV6-1 to TRBJ2-1; 9 nucleotides line up with TRBD2. CDR3 length: 14 amino acids. CDR1 and CDR2 from the germline V gene are MNHNS and SASEGT. J gave up 7 bases and V 6 bases, and 7 bases lay outside the gene matches.

The chain has TRBV19 and TRBJ1-3; no reliable D call. Germline CDR1 is LNHDA and CDR2 is SQIVND (reference sequence). Trimming removed 5 bases at V and 3 bases at J, with 11 bases between. The CDR3 sequence is 14 residues long. Here the CDR3 DNA reads TGTGCCAGTAGTGAACGGTCCTTTGGAAACACCATATATTTT. It encodes CASSERSFGNTIYF.

This clonotype was observed a single time. The V and J genes are TRBV7-6 and TRBJ2-3; the D gene could be TRBD1 or TRBD2 (6 bases each). The germline CDR1 and CDR2 sequences are SGHVS and FNYEAQ. Trimming removed 6 bases at V and 2 bases at J, with 12 bases between. The CDR3 extends over 14 amino acids. The DNA for the CDR3 is TGTGCCAGCAGAGAAAGGGGGGCCACAGATACGCAGTATTTT. Its translation is CASRERGATDTQYF.

This clonotype is categorized as medium-sized. This chain uses TRBV29-1 with TRBJ2-3; TRBD2 agrees at 10 bases. In germline, CDR1 is SQVTM, CDR2 ANQGSEA. The J segment lost 0 bases and the V segment lost 5 bases, leaving 5 bases of the junction unmatched. The CDR3 length is 15 residues. In nucleotides, the CDR3 is TGCAGCGTTACTGTAGCGGGGGGTAGCACAGATACGCAGTATTTT. Amino acids: CSVTVAGGSTDTQYF.

By proportion, this clonotype is medium-sized. The J gene is TRBJ2-5, the V gene TRBV27, with 8 nucleotides matching TRBD2. V lost 4 bases, J lost 5 bases, and 3 bases stayed unmatched. Germline lookup yields CDR1 MNHEY and CDR2 SMNVEV (reference sequence). The CDR3 has 13 residues. The CDR3 reads CASSWTSMETQYF. CDR3 DNA sequence: TGTGCCAGCAGTTGGACTAGCATGGAGACCCAGTACTTC.

This clonotype was detected a few times. The chain employs TRBV6-6 and TRBJ2-7; D is undetermined. This CDR3 contains 11 residues. Trimming shortened V by 8 bases and J by 6 bases, and 11 bases separated the two germline ends. Germline assignment: CDR1 MNHNY and CDR2 SVGAGI (reference sequence). The CDR3 DNA sequence: TGTGCCAGCGGCCTAACGGGCGAGCAGTACTTC. This sequence encodes CASGLTGEQYF.

This clonotype was observed a handful of times. The rearrangement uses TRBV12-3 or TRBV12-4 and TRBJ1-2; TRBD1 aligns across 8 bases. The junction had 12 bases not matched to a gene; V was cut back by 5 bases and J by 4 bases. The CDR3 covers 16 residues. DNA of the CDR3: TGTGCCAGCAGTGCAATACCGGGACAGGCCTTCTATGGCTACACCTTC. This sequence encodes CASSAIPGQAFYGYTF.

There are a few counts of this clonotype. The chain joins TRBV12-3 or TRBV12-4 to TRBJ1-2; 12 nucleotides match TRBD1. The CDR3 spans 15 residues. Trimming cost V 4 bases and J 4 bases; bases outside gene matches: 4. CDR3: CASSSPGQGAYGYTF. CDR3 bases: TGTGCCAGCAGTTCTCCGGGACAGGGGGCCTATGGCTACACCTTC.

This clonotype was counted a few times. This rearrangement joins TRBV6-5 to TRBJ1-6, with a tentative D call TRBD1 (5 bases). The CDR3 consists of 15 residues. Trimming left V 5 bases short and J 11 bases short, with 19 bases between. Germline V gene data show CDR1 as MNHEY and CDR2 as SVGAGI. CDR3 region: CASSVTPLGDAPLHF. CDR3 sequence (DNA): TGTGCCAGCAGTGTAACCCCTTTGGGGGATGCACCCCTCCACTTT.

V usage is TRBV10-3 and J usage is TRBJ2-7; the D call may be TRBD1 or TRBD2 (5 bases each). This CDR3 region has 13 residues. Germline loops: CDR1 ENHRY, CDR2 SYGVKD. The V gene lost 9 bases and the J gene lost 1 base, with 13 bases spanning the gap. The chain's CDR3 is CAIPGDPSYEQYF. CDR3 bases: TGTGCCATTCCTGGGGACCCATCCTACGAGCAGTACTTC.

There are a few counts of this clonotype. The chain uses TRBV27 and TRBJ2-3, with TRBD1 matching over 8 bases. Germline CDR1 and CDR2: MNHEY and SMNVEV (reference sequence). V gave up 5 bases and J gave up 6 bases; unmatched junction bases: 13. The length of the CDR3 is 16 residues. CDR3 nucleotide sequence: TGTGCCAGCAGTCCGGGGACAGGTCGAGCCGGGGATACGCAGTATTTT. Translating gives CASSPGTGRAGDTQYF.

This clonotype appeared a few times. The rearrangement uses TRBV24-1 and TRBJ2-3; D unresolved. V was shortened by 4 bases and J by 0 bases, with 16 bases between the two germline ends. The length of the CDR3 is 17 residues. Germline CDR1 and CDR2: KGHDR and SFDVKD. CDR3 region: CATSDPLGLGSTDTQYF. DNA of the CDR3: TGTGCCACCAGTGACCCCCTCGGGCTCGGTAGCACAGATACGCAGTATTTT.

In its sample, this clonotype is medium-sized. The gene calls are TRBV30 and TRBJ2-5; 7 bases line up with TRBD1. The V gene end was trimmed by 0 bases and the J gene end by 4 bases; junction bases not matched to a gene: 8. The CDR3 sequence is 15 residues long. Per germline, CDR1 GTSNPN and CDR2 SVGIG (reference sequence). Here the CDR3 reads CAWSVPGGIAETQYF. The DNA for the CDR3 is TGTGCCTGGAGTGTACCAGGGGGTATCGCAGAGACCCAGTACTTC.

This chain links TRBV30 with TRBJ1-2; TRBD1 is a possible D gene (6 bases). The germline gives CDR1 GTSNPN, CDR2 SVGIG (reference sequence). The CDR3 extends over 10 amino acids. Trimming cost V 8 bases and J 8 bases, with 12 bases left between them. This CDR3 reads CAGGDIGYTF. Written as DNA, the CDR3 is TGTGCCGGTGGGGACATCGGCTACACCTTC.

V and J are TRBV5-6 and TRBJ1-4; TRBD1 might be the D (6 bases). Trimming removed 3 bases at V and 8 bases at J, with 20 bases between. This CDR3 spans 16 amino acids. Germline V CDR1 and CDR2: SGHDT, YYEEEE. CDR3 DNA sequence: TGTGCCAGCAGCTCGGGGGCCAGGGGCCAGGGGGAAAAACTGTTTTTT. Its protein product is CASSSGARGQGEKLFF.

This clonotype was found a few times. J is TRBJ2-5 and V is TRBV5-4; no clear D. There are 14 residues in the CDR3. CDR1 is SGHNT and CDR2 is YYREEE in the germline V gene (reference sequence). The V and J ends lost 0 bases and 5 bases respectively, with 11 bases between them. The DNA for the CDR3 is TGTGCCAGCAGCTTGGATCCGGGTTGGGAGACCCAGTACTTC. Translation: CASSLDPGWETQYF.